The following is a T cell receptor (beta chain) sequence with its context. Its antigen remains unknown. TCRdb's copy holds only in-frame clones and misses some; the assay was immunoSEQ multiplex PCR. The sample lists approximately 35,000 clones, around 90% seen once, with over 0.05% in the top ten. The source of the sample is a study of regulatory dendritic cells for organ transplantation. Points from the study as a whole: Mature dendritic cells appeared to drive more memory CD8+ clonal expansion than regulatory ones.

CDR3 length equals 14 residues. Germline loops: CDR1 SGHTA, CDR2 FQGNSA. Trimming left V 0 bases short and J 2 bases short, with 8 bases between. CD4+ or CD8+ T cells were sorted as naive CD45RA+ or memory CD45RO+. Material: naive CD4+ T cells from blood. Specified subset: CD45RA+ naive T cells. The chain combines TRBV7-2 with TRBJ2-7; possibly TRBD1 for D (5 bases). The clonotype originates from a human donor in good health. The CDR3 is CASSLAGAPYEQYF. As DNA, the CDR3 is TGTGCCAGCAGCTTAGCTGGGGCCCCCTACGAGCAGTACTTC.